A single sample is the source of the 19 T cell receptor beta chains below, sequenced in a study of T-cell memory formation after mild COVID-19. TCRdb reprocessed the 5' RACE reads with MiXCR, giving one entry per CDR3 protein. Altogether about 440,000 distinct CDR3 sequences are present, roughly 20% being singletons, with the ten largest covering about 8.1%. The specimen sequenced was PBMCs or a T cell subset sorted from them (not recorded which). The receptors shown here come from an adult woman who had mild COVID-19 (a few samples of this study predate the infection). Cell type and time point are not known.

This chain connects TRBV18 to TRBJ1-6, with D hard to call. This CDR3 contains 16 residues. Germline V gene sequence: CDR1 KGHSH, CDR2 LQKENI. With 6 bases removed from V and 10 bases from J, the gap between germline ends came to 22 bases. CDR3 protein: CASSAFGQPTDSPLHF. The CDR3 DNA reads as TGTGCCAGCTCGGCATTCGGGCAGCCCACAGACTCACCCCTCCACTTT.

This clonotype came up a few times. The chain has TRBV20-1 and TRBJ2-1; D unresolved. The length of the CDR3 is 12 residues. The V end lost 3 bases, the J end lost 3 bases, and 6 bases lay between the germline ends. Per germline, CDR1 DFQATT and CDR2 SNEGSKA (reference sequence). CDR3 sequence: CSASGNYNEQFF. The CDR3 DNA reads as TGCAGTGCTAGCGGCAACTACAATGAGCAGTTCTTC.

J is TRBJ2-7 and V is TRBV7-2, with D possibly being TRBD2 (6 bases). The CDR3 length is 16 residues. Germline lookup yields CDR1 SGHTA and CDR2 FQGNSA. The ends were cut back, 5 bases at V and 1 base at J, with 18 bases in the middle. CDR3 sequence reads: CASSPGGGIPSYEQYF. The CDR3 DNA reads as TGTGCCAGCAGCCCTGGGGGAGGCATCCCATCCTACGAGCAGTACTTC.

The chain recombines TRBV7-9 with TRBJ1-1, with a weak D call TRBD1 (5 bases). V lost 5 bases and J lost 3, with 25 bases in between. The length of the CDR3 is 18 residues. CDR1 and CDR2 (germline): SEHNR, FQNEAQ (reference sequence). CDR3 in amino acids: CASSPRAGGRPGDTEAFF. CDR3 coding DNA: TGTGCCAGCAGCCCACGGGCCGGGGGGAGGCCCGGAGACACTGAAGCTTTCTTT.

The sample holds a few counts of this clonotype. The gene calls are TRBV18 and TRBJ2-5; D is undetermined. The CDR3 sequence is 14 residues long. The germline gives CDR1 KGHSH, CDR2 LQKENI. The germline V and J ends were trimmed by 2 bases and 4 bases, with 11 bases remaining between them. Here the CDR3 reads CASSPWGSGETQYF. CDR3 bases: TGTGCCAGCTCACCATGGGGTTCGGGAGAGACCCAGTACTTC.

The V and J genes are TRBV27 and TRBJ1-4; weak D call: TRBD1 (5 bases). This CDR3 is 17 amino acids long. Germline CDR1 MNHEY, CDR2 SMNVEV (reference sequence). V dropped 6 bases and J dropped 0 bases, with 17 bases sitting between them. CDR3 amino acids: CASSRDGFVATNEKLFF. DNA for the CDR3: TGTGCCAGCAGCCGGGACGGCTTCGTCGCAACTAATGAAAAACTGTTTTTT.

The sample holds a few counts of this clonotype. The J gene is TRBJ1-1, the V gene TRBV5-6; D not resolved. Trimming removed 0 bases at V and 7 bases at J, with 7 bases between. CDR3 length: 12 residues. Germline V gives CDR1 SGHDT, CDR2 YYEEEE. CDR3 bases: TGTGCCAGCAGCTTGGCCGGGTTTGAAGCTTTCTTT. Its protein product is CASSLAGFEAFF.

The CDR3 DNA reads as TGTGCCAGCAGCAATCCTGGACGGATGAACACTGAAGCTTTCTTT. Its translation is CASSNPGRMNTEAFF. The chain combines TRBV12-3 or TRBV12-4 with TRBJ1-1; unclear D gene. This CDR3 has 15 amino acids. The V gene lost 6 bases and the J gene lost 0 bases, with 14 bases spanning the gap.

V is TRBV5-4 and J is TRBJ1-1; TRBD1 aligns across 7 bases. J was trimmed by 5 bases and V by 4 bases; bases with no gene match: 11. The V gene's germline CDR1 is SGHNT and CDR2 YYREEE (reference sequence). The CDR3 has 15 residues. CDR3: CASSLITGAGTEAFF. The CDR3 DNA reads as TGTGCCAGCAGCCTTATTACAGGGGCGGGGACTGAAGCTTTCTTT.

This chain links TRBV5-4 with TRBJ1-1; 8 positions match TRBD1. Germline assignment: CDR1 SGHNT and CDR2 YYREEE (reference sequence). This CDR3 is built from 13 residues. Trimming cost V 5 bases and J 8 bases; bases outside gene matches: 8. The CDR3 nucleotides are TGTGCCAGCAGGGCGGACAGGGTCGGGGAAGCTTTCTTT. Residues: CASRADRVGEAFF.

This chain connects TRBV7-2 to TRBJ2-3; 7 bases map to TRBD2. J lost 7 bases, V lost 1 base, and 5 bases had no gene match. The CDR3 covers 14 residues. The germline CDR1 and CDR2 sequences are SGHTA and FQGNSA. The CDR3 nucleotides read TGTGCCAGCAGCTTAGGGGAGGGTTGGAATACGCAGTATTTT. As protein: CASSLGEGWNTQYF.

The J gene is TRBJ2-2, the V gene TRBV5-1; a possible D gene is TRBD1 (6 bases). The CDR3 is made up of 13 amino acids. Trimming stripped 4 bases from V and 6 bases from J, with 10 bases between. Germline-derived CDR1 and CDR2 are SGHRS and YFSETQ. CDR3 nucleotides: TGCGCCAGCAGCGGAACAGGGCCCGGGGAGCTGTTTTTT. It yields the protein CASSGTGPGELFF.

The chain joins TRBV4-3 to TRBJ1-1; 8 bases map to TRBD1. J gave up 0 bases and V 0 bases, and 6 bases lay outside the gene matches. Germline assignment: CDR1 LGHNA and CDR2 YSLEER. CDR3 length: 17 residues. CDR3: CASSQEAGGLVNTEAFF. The DNA for the CDR3 is TGCGCCAGCAGCCAAGAGGCAGGGGGCTTGGTGAACACTGAAGCTTTCTTT.

This clonotype was observed a handful of times. V gene TRBV15 combines with J gene TRBJ2-6, with TRBD1 identical over 8 bases. Germline CDR1 reads LNHNV; CDR2 reads YYDKDF (reference sequence). The CDR3 has 17 residues. With 8 bases clipped from V and 1 base from J, the junction kept 10 bases outside the gene matches. CDR3 loop: CATSPGQAFSGANVLTF. The CDR3 nucleotides are TGTGCCACCTCCCCGGGACAGGCTTTTTCTGGGGCCAACGTCCTGACTTTC. Full variable domain (outside the CDR3, taken from reference TRBV15 and TRBJ2-6): DAMVIQNPRYQVTQFGKPVTLSCSQTLNHNVMYWYQQKSSQAPKLLFHYYDKDFNNEADTPDNFQSRRPNTSFCFLDIRSPGLGDTAMYLCATSPGQAFSGANVLTFGAGSRLTVL.

This rearrangement joins TRBV19 to TRBJ2-7; D is possibly TRBD1 (5 bases). From germline, CDR1 is LNHDA and CDR2 SQIVND (reference sequence). This CDR3 comprises 13 residues. V was pared by 3 bases and J by 4 bases, with 10 bases between. The CDR3 region has the DNA TGTGCCAGTAGTATCGATAGGGGATACGAGCAGTACTTC. Residues: CASSIDRGYEQYF. The complete variable domain, with remaining parts taken from reference TRBV19 and TRBJ2-7, reads DGGITQSPKYLFRKEGQNVTLSCEQNLNHDAMYWYRQDPGQGLRLIYYSQIVNDFQKGDIAEGYSVSREKKESFPLTVTSAQKNPTAFYLCASSIDRGYEQYFGPGTRLTVT.

This chain links TRBV7-8 with TRBJ2-7, with a tentative D call TRBD2 (5 bases). CDR1 is SGHVS, CDR2 FQNEAQ, per germline. CDR3 length: 14 residues. Deletions cut 4 bases from V and 0 bases from J, with 10 bases between. The CDR3 spells CASSSDSISYEQYF. The CDR3 nucleotides read TGTGCCAGCAGCTCGGACTCGATCTCCTACGAGCAGTACTTC.

This clonotype was seen at least ten times. The CDR3 DNA reads TGCAGCGTCGTTGACGGATTCTATGGCTACACCTTC. Protein sequence: CSVVDGFYGYTF. J is TRBJ1-2 and V is TRBV29-1, with no clear D. The V end was cut by 6 bases, the J end by 4 bases, with 12 bases between. The CDR3 length is 12 residues. Germline CDR1 is SQVTM and CDR2 is ANQGSEA. Full variable domain (rest looked up from reference TRBV29-1 and TRBJ1-2): SAVISQKPSRDICQRGTSLTIQCQVDSQVTMMFWYRQQPGQSLTLIATANQGSEATYESGFVIDKFPISRPNLTFSTLTVSNMSPEDSSIYLCSVVDGFYGYTFGSGTRLTVV.

This chain uses TRBV5-1 with TRBJ2-1; TRBD2 agrees at 7 bases. CDR3 length: 17 residues. Unmatched junction bases numbered 7, after V lost 1 base and J lost 0 bases. The germline CDR1 and CDR2 sequences are SGHRS and YFSETQ. The CDR3 loop reads CASSLSSSGSSYNEQFF. CDR3 nucleotides: TGCGCCAGCAGCTTGTCCTCTAGCGGAAGCTCCTACAATGAGCAGTTCTTC.

In its sample, this clonotype was seen a few times. This rearrangement joins TRBV7-9 to TRBJ2-3; a weak D match, TRBD2 (6 bases). Per germline, CDR1 SEHNR and CDR2 FQNEAQ (reference sequence). V lost 2 bases to trimming and J lost 0 bases, with 15 bases between them. This CDR3 is built from 17 residues. CDR3 DNA: TGTGCCAGCAGCTTAATCGGTGGGGCGGGAAGCACAGATACGCAGTATTTT. This sequence encodes CASSLIGGAGSTDTQYF.